This TCR beta chain originates from a study of blood T cell repertoires in COVID-19. Background on the study: PBMCs, B-cell-depleted T cells, or T cells provided the cDNA or gDNA that made up the material.

Assay: immunoSEQ multiplex PCR; the TCRdb copy retains only in-frame clones and omits some. The repertoire holds roughly 260,000 clones, with 65% to 85% as singletons. The clonotype comes from a woman aged 40 to 49 with active or convalescent COVID-19. Input material: peripheral blood.

CDR3 amino acids: CASRSGQGAGETQYF. For the CDR3, the DNA is TGCGCCAGCAGATCAGGACAGGGGGCGGGAGAGACCCAGTACTTC. The J gene is TRBJ2-5, the V gene TRBV5-1, with 11 positions matching TRBD1. V lost 5 bases to trimming and J lost 4 bases; unmatched junction nucleotides: 7. Germline V CDR1 and CDR2: SGHRS, YFSETQ. This CDR3 contains 15 residues.